The present T cell receptor beta chain was sequenced within a study of Ad26.COV2.S vaccination and SARS-CoV-2 variants. Trimming took 7 bases from V and 1 from J, leaving 10 bases between them. The CDR3 has 13 residues. Germline V gene data show CDR1 as ENHRY and CDR2 as SYGVKD. Treatment given: roughly 20 received Ad26.COV2.S at low or high dose, single or two shots; roughly five received placebo; per-sample allocation not given. Samples analyzed were those drawn on day 63 after the first vaccine or placebo injection. Assay used: immunoSEQ multiplex PCR; TCRdb lists only in-frame clones, some missing. The sample includes about 350,000 clones, roughly 84% of them seen just once.

The material sequenced was peripheral blood, taken in a trial of Ad26.COV2.S vaccine versus placebo. The chain links TRBV10-3 to TRBJ1-1, with a possible D match to TRBD1 (5 bases). This TCR was sampled from a person aged 18-60 years who received the Ad26.COV2.S COVID-19 vaccine or a placebo. CDR3 amino acids: CAITTGQNTEAFF. The CDR3 coding sequence is TGTGCCATCACCACCGGACAGAACACTGAAGCTTTCTTT.